This T cell receptor beta chain was identified in a study of PD-1 blockade in mismatch repair-deficient tumors. In the study overall: Enrolled about 2013-2017, patients had progressing, pretreated mismatch repair-deficient cancers of 12 to 13 types.

CDR1 and CDR2 (germline): SGHTA, FQGTGA. V lost 3 bases to trimming and J lost 6 bases, with 11 bases between them. This CDR3 spans 14 amino acids. Measured with immunoSEQ multiplex PCR; TCRdb has only the in-frame clones, and not every one. This sample has some 84,000 clones, with 81% found just once. PCR or immunohistochemistry showed mismatch repair deficiency in every enrolled patient. TCRs were sequenced from three patients responding to pembrolizumab. Study-wide results and limits: After pembrolizumab, tumor-resident clones rose rapidly, then generally contracted before radiologic responses.

Of note for this clone: Its matching antigen is unknown.

Sample: peripheral blood, taken 12 weeks after starting pembrolizumab. This chain connects TRBV7-3 to TRBJ2-2; D perhaps matches TRBD1 (6 bases). The sequence was collected from an adult with mismatch repair-deficient cancer. CDR3 sequence: CASSLLTGPGELFF. DNA for the CDR3: TGTGCCAGCAGCTTGTTGACAGGCCCCGGGGAGCTGTTTTTT.